The next 2 T cell receptor beta chains were all read from a single sample in a study of blood T cell repertoires in COVID-19. The assay was immunoSEQ multiplex PCR, and TCRdb's table has in-frame clones only and misses some. The sample includes hundreds of thousands of clones, approximately 80% of them seen just once. The specimen was peripheral blood. Receptor source: an elderly woman with acute or convalescent COVID-19.

This chain connects TRBV7-9 to TRBJ2-1, with 15 positions matching TRBD2. Per germline, CDR1 SEHNR and CDR2 FQNEAQ (reference sequence). J was trimmed by 5 bases and V by 6 bases; bases with no gene match: 14. The CDR3 sequence is 19 residues long. CDR3 region: CASSNPGLAGGLADNEQFF. The CDR3 DNA is TGTGCCAGCAGTAACCCGGGACTAGCGGGAGGCCTGGCCGACAATGAGCAGTTCTTC. Full variable domain (rest looked up from reference TRBV7-9 and TRBJ2-1): DTGVSQNPRHKITKRGQNVTFRCDPISEHNRLYWYRQTLGQGPEFLTYFQNEAQLEKSRLLSDRFSAERPKGSFSTLEIQRTEQGDSAMYLCASSNPGLAGGLADNEQFFGPGTRLTVL.

CDR3 DNA: TGTGCCAGCAGCGGGGGACAGGGGTGGGACGAGCAGTACTTC. This encodes CASSGGQGWDEQYF. This chain uses TRBV6-5 with TRBJ2-7; TRBD1 matches at 10 bases. The germline gives CDR1 MNHEY, CDR2 SVGAGI. The CDR3 runs 14 residues. The ends lost 6 bases at V and 5 bases at J; junction bases unmatched: 7.